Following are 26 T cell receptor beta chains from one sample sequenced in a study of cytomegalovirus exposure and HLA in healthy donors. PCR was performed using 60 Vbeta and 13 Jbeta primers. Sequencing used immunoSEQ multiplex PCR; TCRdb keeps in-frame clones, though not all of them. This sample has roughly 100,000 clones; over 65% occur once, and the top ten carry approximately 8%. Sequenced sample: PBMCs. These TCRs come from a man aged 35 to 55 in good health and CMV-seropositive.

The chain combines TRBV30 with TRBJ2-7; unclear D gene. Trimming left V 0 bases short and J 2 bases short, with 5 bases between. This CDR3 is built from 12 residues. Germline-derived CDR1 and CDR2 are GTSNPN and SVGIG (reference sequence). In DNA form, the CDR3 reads TGTGCCTGGAGTGTGACAACCTACGAGCAGTACTTC. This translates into CAWSVTTYEQYF.

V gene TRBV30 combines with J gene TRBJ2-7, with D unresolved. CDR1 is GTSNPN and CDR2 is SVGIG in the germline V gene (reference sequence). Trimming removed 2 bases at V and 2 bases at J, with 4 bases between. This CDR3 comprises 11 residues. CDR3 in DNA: TGTGCCTGGAGTCCAGCCTACGAGCAGTACTTC. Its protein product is CAWSPAYEQYF. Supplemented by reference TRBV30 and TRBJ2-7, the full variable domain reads SQTIHQWPATLVQPVGSPLSLECTVEGTSNPNLYWYRQAAGRGLQLLFYSVGIGQISSEVPQNLSASRPQDRQFILSSKKLLLSDSGFYLCAWSPAYEQYFGPGTRLTVT.

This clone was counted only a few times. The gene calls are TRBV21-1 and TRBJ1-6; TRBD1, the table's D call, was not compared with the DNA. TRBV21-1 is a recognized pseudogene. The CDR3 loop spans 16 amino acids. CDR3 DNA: TGTGCCAGCAGCAAAGGGCGGCCAGGGGTTAATTCACCCCTCCACTTT. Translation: CASSKGRPGVNSPLHF.

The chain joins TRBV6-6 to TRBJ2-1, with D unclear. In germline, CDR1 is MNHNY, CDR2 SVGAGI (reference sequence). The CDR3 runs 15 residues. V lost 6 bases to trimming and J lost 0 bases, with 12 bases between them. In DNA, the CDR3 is TGTGCCAGCAGCCCTTTACAGAGCTCCTACAATGAGCAGTTCTTC. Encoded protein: CASSPLQSSYNEQFF.

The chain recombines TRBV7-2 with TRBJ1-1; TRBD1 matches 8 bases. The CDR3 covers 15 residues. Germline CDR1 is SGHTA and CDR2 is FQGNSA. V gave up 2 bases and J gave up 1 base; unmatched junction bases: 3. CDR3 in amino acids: CASSLRTGTNTEAFF. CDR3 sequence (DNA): TGTGCCAGCAGCTTAAGGACAGGGACGAACACTGAAGCTTTCTTT.

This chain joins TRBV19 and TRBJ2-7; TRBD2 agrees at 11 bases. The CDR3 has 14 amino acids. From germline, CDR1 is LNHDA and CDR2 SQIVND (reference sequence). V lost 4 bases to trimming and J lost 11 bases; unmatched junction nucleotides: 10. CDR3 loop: CASSTLAGGREEYF. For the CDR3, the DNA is TGTGCCAGTAGTACGCTAGCGGGAGGCCGGGAGGAGTACTTC.

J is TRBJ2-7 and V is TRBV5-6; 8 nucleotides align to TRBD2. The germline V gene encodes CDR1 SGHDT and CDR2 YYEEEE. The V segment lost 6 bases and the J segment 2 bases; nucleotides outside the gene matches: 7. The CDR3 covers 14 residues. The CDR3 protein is CASTLSGTTYEQYF. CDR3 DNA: TGTGCCAGCACCCTTAGCGGGACCACCTACGAGCAGTACTTC.

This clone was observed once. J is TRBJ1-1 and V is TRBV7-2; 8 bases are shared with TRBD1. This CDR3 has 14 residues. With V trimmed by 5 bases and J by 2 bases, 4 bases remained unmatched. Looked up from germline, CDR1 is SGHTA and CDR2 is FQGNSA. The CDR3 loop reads CASSHGQGNTEAFF. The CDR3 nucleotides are TGTGCCAGCAGCCACGGACAGGGCAACACTGAAGCTTTCTTT.

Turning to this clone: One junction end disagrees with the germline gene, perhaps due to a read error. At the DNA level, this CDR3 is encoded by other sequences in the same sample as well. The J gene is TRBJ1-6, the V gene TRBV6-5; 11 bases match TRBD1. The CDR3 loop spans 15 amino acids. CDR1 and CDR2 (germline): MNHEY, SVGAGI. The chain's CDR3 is CASSYSGTGGSPLHF. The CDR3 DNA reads TGTGCCAGTAGTTACTCTGGGACAGGGGGTTCACCCCTCCACTTT.

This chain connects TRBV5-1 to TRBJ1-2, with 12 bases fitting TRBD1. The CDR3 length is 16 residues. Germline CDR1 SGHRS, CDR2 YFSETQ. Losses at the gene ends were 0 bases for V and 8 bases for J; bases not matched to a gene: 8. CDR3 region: CASSLAGTGGAGGYTF. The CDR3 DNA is TGCGCCAGCAGCTTGGCCGGGACAGGGGGCGCAGGAGGCTACACCTTC.

CDR3 amino acids: CASSIVAGPNEQFF. DNA of the CDR3: TGTGCCAGTAGTATAGTGGCAGGGCCCAATGAGCAGTTCTTC. The genes are TRBV19 and TRBJ2-1, with D perhaps TRBD1 (5 bases). This CDR3 contains 14 residues. Germline CDR1 and CDR2: LNHDA and SQIVND (reference sequence). V lost 1 base to trimming and J lost 6 bases, with 10 bases between them.

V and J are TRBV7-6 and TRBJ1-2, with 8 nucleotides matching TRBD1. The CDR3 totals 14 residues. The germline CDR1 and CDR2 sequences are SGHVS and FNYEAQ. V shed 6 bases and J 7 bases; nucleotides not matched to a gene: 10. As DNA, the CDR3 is TGTGCCAGCAGACCATCTCAGGGGGCGGGTGGCTACACCTTC. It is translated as CASRPSQGAGGYTF.

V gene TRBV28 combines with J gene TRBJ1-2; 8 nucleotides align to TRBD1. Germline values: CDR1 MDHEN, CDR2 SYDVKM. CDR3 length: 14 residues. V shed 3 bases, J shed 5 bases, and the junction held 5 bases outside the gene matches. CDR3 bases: TGTGCCAGCAGTTTCGGCAGGGGGCGATATGGCTACACCTTC. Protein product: CASSFGRGRYGYTF.

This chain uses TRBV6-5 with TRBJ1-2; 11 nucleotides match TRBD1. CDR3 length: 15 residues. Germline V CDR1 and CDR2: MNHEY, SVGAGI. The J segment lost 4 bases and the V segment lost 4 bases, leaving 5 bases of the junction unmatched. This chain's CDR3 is CASSSRDRGFYGYTF. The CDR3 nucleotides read TGTGCCAGCAGTTCCCGGGACAGGGGGTTCTATGGCTACACCTTC.

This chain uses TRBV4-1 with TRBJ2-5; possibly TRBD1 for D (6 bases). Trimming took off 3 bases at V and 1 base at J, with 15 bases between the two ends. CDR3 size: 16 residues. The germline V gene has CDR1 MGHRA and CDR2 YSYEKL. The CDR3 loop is CASSQTPGHSQETQYF. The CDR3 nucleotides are TGCGCCAGCAGCCAGACCCCGGGACACTCCCAAGAGACCCAGTACTTC.

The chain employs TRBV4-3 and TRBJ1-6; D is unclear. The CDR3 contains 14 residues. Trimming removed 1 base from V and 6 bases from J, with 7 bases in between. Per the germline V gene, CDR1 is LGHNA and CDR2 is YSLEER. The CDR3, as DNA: TGCGCCAGCAGCCAAGGGGCCGGTAATTCACCCCTCCACTTT. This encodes CASSQGAGNSPLHF.

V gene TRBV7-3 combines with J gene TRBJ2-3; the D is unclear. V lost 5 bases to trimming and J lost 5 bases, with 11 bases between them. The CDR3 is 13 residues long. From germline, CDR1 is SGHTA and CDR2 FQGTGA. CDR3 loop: CASSLEAEDTQYF. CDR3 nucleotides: TGTGCCAGCAGCCTAGAGGCAGAAGATACGCAGTATTTT.

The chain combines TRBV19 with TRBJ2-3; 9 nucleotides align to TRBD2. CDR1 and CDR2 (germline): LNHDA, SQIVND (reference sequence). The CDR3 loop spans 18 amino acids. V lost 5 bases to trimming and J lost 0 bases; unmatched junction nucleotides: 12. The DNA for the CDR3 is TGTGCCAGTAGTGCCTTCAATTTAGCGGGAGACAGCACAGATACGCAGTATTTT. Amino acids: CASSAFNLAGDSTDTQYF.

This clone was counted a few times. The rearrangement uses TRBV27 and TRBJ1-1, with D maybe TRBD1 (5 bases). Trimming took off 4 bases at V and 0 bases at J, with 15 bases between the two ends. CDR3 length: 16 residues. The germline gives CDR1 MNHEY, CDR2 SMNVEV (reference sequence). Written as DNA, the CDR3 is TGTGCCAGCAGTTACAGGACGGTGGGAATGAACACTGAAGCTTTCTTT. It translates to CASSYRTVGMNTEAFF.

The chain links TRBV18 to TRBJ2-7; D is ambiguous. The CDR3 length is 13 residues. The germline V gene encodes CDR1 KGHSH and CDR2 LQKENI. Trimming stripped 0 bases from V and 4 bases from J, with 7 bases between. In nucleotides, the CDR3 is TGTGCCAGCTCACCACCGATCAGGTACGAGCAGTACTTC. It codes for CASSPPIRYEQYF. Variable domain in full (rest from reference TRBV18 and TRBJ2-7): NAGVMQNPRHLVRRRGQEARLRCSPMKGHSHVYWYRQLPEEGLKFMVYLQKENIIDESGMPKERFSAEFPKEGPSILRIQQVVRGDSAAYFCASSPPIRYEQYFGPGTRLTVT.

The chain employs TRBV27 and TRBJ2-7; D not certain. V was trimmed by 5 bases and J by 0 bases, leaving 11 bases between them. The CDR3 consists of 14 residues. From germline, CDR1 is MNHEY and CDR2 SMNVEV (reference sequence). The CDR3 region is CASSPSPSSYEQYF. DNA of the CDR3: TGTGCCAGCAGTCCCTCCCCGAGCTCCTACGAGCAGTACTTC.

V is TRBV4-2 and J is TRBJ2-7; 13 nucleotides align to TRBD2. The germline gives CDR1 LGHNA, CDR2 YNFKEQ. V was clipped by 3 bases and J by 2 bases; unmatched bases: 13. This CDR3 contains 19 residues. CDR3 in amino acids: CASSHSPGLAGRGAYEQYF. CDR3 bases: TGTGCCAGCAGCCACTCTCCGGGACTAGCGGGAAGAGGGGCCTACGAGCAGTACTTC.

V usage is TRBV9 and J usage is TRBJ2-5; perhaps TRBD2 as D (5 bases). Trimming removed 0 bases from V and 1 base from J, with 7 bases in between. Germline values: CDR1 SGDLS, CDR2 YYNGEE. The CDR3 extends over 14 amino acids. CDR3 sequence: CASSVGTSQETQYF. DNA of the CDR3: TGTGCCAGCAGCGTAGGCACTAGCCAAGAGACCCAGTACTTC. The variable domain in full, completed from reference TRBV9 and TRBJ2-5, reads DSGVTQTPKHLITATGQRVTLRCSPRSGDLSVYWYQQSLDQGLQFLIQYYNGEERAKGNILERFSAQQFPDLHSELNLSSLELGDSALYFCASSVGTSQETQYFGPGTRLLVL.

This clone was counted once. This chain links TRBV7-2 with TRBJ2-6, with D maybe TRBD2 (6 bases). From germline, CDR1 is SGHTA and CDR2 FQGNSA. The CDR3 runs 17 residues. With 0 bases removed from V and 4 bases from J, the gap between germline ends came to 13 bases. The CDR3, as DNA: TGTGCCAGCAGCTTAGCCTCGGGGGACTCAGGGGCCAACGTCCTGACTTTC. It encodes CASSLASGDSGANVLTF.

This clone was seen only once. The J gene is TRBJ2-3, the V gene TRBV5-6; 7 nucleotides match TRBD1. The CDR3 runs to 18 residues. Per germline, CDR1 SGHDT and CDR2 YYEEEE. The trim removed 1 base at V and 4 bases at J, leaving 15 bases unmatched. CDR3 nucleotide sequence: TGTGCCAGCAGCTTGACCCGGACAGGAATATTCGTAGCAGATACGCAGTATTTT. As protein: CASSLTRTGIFVADTQYF.

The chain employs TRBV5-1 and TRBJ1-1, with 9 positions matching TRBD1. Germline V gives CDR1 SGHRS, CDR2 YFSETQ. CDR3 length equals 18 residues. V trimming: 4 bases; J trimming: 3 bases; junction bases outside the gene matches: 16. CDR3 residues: CASSHLYRDRVPDTEAFF. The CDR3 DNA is TGCGCCAGCAGCCACCTCTACCGGGACAGGGTTCCCGACACTGAAGCTTTCTTT.